This T cell receptor beta chain was identified during a study of T cell repertoires in cytomegalovirus infection. TCRdb analysed the reads with MiXCR anew, one entry per CDR3 protein. The table shows about 160,000 distinct CDR3 sequences, with about 20% occurring only once. In the case of this clonotype: What it recognizes is unknown.

From germline, CDR1 is MDHEN and CDR2 SYDVKM. The germline V and J ends were trimmed by 5 bases and 1 base, with 12 bases remaining between them. The CDR3 spans 14 residues. The receptor was isolated from a human donor in good health (CMV status not recorded). Some clones in this sample may be carry-over from other donors' samples. Sequencing used CD8+ T cells from cultured PBMCs, obtained from culture after CMV antigen stimulation. V gene TRBV28 combines with J gene TRBJ2-7; weak D call: TRBD1 (5 bases). CDR3 amino acids: CASSNQGLSYEQYF. Here the CDR3 DNA reads TGTGCCAGCAGTAATCAGGGTTTGTCCTACGAGCAGTACTTC.